This note documents a single T cell receptor beta chain sequence. Treatment noted: randomized to nivolumab then ipilimumab (arm A) or the reverse (arm B). The data were taken from a study of sequential checkpoint blockade in melanoma. Profiled with immunoSEQ multiplex PCR; TCRdb holds only in-frame clones, not every one. The repertoire holds around 40,000 clones, with roughly 89% as singletons. Germline CDR1 SNHLY, CDR2 FYNNEI. The CDR3 covers 17 residues. Trimming removed 4 bases from V and 0 bases from J; junction bases left unmatched: 6. The receptor's source is a human donor with melanoma. Sequenced here: CD8+ T cells sorted from blood (inferred from file names), sampled from a patient given nivolumab and ipilimumab in sequence. This rearrangement joins TRBV2 to TRBJ2-2, with TRBD1 matching 9 bases. Written as DNA, the CDR3 is TGTGCCAGCAGTGTGAGGAGGGACAGGGCGAACACCGGGGAGCTGTTTTTT. Protein: CASSVRRDRANTGELFF.